This T cell receptor beta chain was identified in a study of persistence of HIV-infected CD4 T cells. Notes on the study in general: Degenerate expanded CDR3beta sequences were enriched among CMV- and Gag-responding cells.

Comment on this clone: Its target is unknown. This sample includes further DNA sequences coding for the same CDR3.

The CDR3 covers 15 residues. V shed 2 bases and J 7 bases; nucleotides not matched to a gene: 9. The germline V gene has CDR1 MDHEN and CDR2 SYDVKM. Overlapping HIV-1 Gag 15-mer peptides at approximately 1 ug per peptide per mL were used. CD40L/CD69 double-negative CD45RO-high memory CD4+ T cells were collected. This was the immunoSEQ version 4 assay in survey mode. The data were produced by immunoSEQ multiplex PCR, yet TCRdb's version contains in-frame clones alone and is incomplete. Of 30,000 to 45,000 clones in the sample, approximately 78% were seen once. This receptor was taken from an adult with HIV. The donor label of this sample is uncertain. This chain uses TRBV28 with TRBJ1-2; the match to TRBD1 covers 8 bases. Sequenced material: cultured CD4+ T cells from PBMCs, taken from a patient who received antiretroviral therapy. CDR3 DNA sequence: TGTGCCAGCAGTTTACAGGGGGCGGGGCTGGGTGGCTACACCTTC. Its translation is CASSLQGAGLGGYTF.